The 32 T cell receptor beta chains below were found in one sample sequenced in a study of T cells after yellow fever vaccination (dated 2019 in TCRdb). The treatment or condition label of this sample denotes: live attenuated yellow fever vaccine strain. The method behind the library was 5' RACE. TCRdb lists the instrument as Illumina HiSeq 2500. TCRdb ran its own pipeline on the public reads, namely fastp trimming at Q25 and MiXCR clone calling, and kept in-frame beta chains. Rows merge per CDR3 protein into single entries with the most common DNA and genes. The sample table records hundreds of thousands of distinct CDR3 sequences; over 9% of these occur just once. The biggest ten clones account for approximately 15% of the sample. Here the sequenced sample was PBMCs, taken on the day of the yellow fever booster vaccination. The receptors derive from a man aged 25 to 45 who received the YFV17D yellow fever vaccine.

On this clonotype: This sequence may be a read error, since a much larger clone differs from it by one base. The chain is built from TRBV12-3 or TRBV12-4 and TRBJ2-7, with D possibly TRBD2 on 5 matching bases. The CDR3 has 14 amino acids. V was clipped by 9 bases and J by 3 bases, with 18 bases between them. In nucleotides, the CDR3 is TGTGCCAGTCGAGCCGGGGTCTCCGACTACGAGCAGTACTTC. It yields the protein CASRAGVSDYEQYF.

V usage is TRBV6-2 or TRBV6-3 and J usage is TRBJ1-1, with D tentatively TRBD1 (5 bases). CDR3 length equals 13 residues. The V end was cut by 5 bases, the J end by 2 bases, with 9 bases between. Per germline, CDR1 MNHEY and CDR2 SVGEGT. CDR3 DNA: TGTGCCAGCAGTGGGGCGGTCAACACTGAAGCTTTCTTT. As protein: CASSGAVNTEAFF.

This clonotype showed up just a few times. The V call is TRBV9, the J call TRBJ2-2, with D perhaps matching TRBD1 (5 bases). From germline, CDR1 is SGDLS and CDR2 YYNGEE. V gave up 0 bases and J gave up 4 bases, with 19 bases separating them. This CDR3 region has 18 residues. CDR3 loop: CASSVGVRGFGGTGELFF. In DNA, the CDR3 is TGTGCCAGCAGCGTAGGCGTAAGGGGCTTCGGCGGCACCGGGGAGCTGTTTTTT.

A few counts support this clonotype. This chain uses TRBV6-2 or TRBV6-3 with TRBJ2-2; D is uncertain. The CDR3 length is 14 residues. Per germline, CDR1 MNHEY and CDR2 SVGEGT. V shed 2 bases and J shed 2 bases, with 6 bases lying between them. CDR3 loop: CASSYLRNTGELFF. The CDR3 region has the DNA TGTGCCAGCAGTTACCTACGAAACACCGGGGAGCTGTTTTTT.

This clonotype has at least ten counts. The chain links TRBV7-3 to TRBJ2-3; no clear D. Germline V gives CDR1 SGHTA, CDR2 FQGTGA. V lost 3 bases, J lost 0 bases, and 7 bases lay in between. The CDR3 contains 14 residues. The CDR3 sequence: CASSFVGSTDTQYF. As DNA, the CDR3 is TGTGCCAGCAGCTTTGTAGGGAGCACAGATACGCAGTATTTT.

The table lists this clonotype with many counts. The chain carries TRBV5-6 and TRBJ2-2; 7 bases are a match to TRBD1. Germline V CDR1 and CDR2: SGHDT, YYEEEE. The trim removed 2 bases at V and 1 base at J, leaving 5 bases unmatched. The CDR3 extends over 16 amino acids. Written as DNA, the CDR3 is TGTGCCAGCAGCTTTATCTGGGACAGGAACACCGGGGAGCTGTTTTTT. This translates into CASSFIWDRNTGELFF.

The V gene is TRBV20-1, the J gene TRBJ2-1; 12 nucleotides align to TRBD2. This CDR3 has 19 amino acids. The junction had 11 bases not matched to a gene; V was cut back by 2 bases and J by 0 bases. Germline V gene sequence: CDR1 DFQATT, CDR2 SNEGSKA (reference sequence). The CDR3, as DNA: TGCAGTGCTAGACTGTCTAGCGGGAGGGCCCGAAGCTCCTACAATGAGCAGTTCTTC. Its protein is CSARLSSGRARSSYNEQFF.

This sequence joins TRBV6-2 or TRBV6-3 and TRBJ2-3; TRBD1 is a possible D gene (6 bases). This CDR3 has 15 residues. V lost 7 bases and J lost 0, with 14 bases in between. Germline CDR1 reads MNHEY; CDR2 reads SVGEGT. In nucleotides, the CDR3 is TGTGCCAGCAATCTGGGGGCAGTGAGCACAGATACGCAGTATTTT. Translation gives CASNLGAVSTDTQYF.

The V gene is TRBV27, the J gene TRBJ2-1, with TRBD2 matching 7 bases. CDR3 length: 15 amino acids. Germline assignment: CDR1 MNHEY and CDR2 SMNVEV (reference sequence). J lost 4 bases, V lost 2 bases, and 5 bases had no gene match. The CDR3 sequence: CASSLAGEFYNEQFF. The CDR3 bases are TGTGCCAGCAGTTTAGCGGGAGAATTTTACAATGAGCAGTTCTTC.

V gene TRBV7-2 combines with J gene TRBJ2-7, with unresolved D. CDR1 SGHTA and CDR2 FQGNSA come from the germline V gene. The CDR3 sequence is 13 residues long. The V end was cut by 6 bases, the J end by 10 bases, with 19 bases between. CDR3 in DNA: TGTGCCAGCAGTAACCCTGGGCGGAAGAGACAGTACTTC. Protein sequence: CASSNPGRKRQYF.

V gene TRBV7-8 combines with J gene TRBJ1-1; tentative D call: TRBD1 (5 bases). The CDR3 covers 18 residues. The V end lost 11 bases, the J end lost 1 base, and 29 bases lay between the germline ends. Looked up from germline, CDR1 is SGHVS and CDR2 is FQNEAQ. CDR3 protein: CAVSGLRLLGTGNTEAFF. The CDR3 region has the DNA TGTGCCGTATCCGGCCTTAGATTATTGGGGACCGGGAACACTGAAGCTTTCTTT.

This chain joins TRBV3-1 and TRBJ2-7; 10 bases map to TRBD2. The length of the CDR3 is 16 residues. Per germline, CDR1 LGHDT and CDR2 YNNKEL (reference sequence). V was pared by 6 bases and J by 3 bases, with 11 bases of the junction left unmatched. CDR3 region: CASSQPGLAVGYEQYF. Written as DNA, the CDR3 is TGTGCCAGCAGTCAGCCAGGACTAGCGGTGGGCTACGAGCAGTACTTC.

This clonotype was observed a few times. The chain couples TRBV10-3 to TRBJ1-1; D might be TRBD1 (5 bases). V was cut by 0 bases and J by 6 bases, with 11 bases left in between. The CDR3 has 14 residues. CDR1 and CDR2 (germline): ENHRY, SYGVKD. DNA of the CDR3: TGTGCCATCAGTGAGTCCGGGGCCCAACCTGAAGCTTTCTTT. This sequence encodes CAISESGAQPEAFF.

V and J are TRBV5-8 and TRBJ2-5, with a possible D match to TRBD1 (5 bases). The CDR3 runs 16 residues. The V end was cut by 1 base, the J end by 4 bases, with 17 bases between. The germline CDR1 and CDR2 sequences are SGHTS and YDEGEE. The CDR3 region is CASSLSGRGPPETQYF. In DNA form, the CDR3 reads TGTGCCAGCAGCTTGTCGGGTAGGGGCCCTCCAGAGACCCAGTACTTC.

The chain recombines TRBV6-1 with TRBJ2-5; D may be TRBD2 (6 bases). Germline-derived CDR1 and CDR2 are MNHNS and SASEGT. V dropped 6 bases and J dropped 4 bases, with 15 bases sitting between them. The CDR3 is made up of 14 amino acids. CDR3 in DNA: TGTGCCAGCAGCCAGGGACTGCCAGGAGAGACCCAGTACTTC. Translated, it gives CASSQGLPGETQYF.

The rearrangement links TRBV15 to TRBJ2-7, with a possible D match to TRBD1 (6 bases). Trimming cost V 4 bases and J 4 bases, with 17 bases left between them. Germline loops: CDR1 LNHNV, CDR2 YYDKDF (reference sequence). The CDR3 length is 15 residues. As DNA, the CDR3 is TGTGCCACCAGCAAGGGCCGGGACATTAAGTACGAGCAGTACTTC. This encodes CATSKGRDIKYEQYF.

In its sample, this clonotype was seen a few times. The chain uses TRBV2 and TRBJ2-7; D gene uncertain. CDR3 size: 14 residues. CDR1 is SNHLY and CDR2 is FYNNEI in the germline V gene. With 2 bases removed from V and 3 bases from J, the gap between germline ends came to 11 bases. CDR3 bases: TGTGCCAGCAGTGAACGCCAGGTATTCTACGAGCAGTACTTC. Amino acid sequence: CASSERQVFYEQYF.

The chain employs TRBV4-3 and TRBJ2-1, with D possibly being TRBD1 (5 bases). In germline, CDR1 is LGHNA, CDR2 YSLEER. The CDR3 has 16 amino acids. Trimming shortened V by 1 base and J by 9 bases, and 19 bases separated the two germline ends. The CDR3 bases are TGCGCCAGCAGCCAAGCGGTCATGGGCCCCCAGGGTGAGCAGTTCTTC. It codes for CASSQAVMGPQGEQFF.

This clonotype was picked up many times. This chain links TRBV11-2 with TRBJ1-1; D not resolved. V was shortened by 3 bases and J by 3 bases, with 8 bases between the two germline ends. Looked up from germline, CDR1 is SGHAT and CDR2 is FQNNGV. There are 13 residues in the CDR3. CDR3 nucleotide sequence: TGTGCCAGCAGCTTTTCTCTCGACACTGAAGCTTTCTTT. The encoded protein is CASSFSLDTEAFF.

The CDR3 is CASSRVARGGYEQYF. The CDR3 DNA sequence: TGTGCCAGCAGCCGAGTGGCCAGGGGAGGCTACGAGCAGTACTTC. The chain couples TRBV3-1 to TRBJ2-7; D may match TRBD1 or TRBD2 (6 bases each). This CDR3 is built from 15 residues. V lost 4 bases to trimming and J lost 3 bases, with 16 bases between them. The germline gives CDR1 LGHDT, CDR2 YNNKEL (reference sequence).

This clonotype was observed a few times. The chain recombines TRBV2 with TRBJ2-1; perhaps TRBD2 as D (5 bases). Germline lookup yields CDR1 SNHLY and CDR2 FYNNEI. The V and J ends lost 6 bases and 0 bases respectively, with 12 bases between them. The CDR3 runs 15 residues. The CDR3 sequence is CASRSGASSYNEQFF. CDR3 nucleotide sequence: TGTGCCAGCAGGAGCGGTGCGAGCTCCTACAATGAGCAGTTCTTC.

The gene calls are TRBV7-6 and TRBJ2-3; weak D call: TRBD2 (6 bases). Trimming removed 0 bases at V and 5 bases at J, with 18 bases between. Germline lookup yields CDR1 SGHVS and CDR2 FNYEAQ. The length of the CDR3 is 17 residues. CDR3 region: CASSLARWEAVVDTQYF. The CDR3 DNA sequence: TGTGCCAGCAGCTTAGCTAGGTGGGAGGCGGTGGTAGATACGCAGTATTTT.

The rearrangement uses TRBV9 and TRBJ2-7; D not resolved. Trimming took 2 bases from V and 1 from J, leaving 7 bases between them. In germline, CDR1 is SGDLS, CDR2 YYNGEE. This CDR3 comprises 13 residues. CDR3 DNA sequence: TGTGCCAGCAGCGTCGACCTTTCCTACGAGCAGTACTTC. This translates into CASSVDLSYEQYF.

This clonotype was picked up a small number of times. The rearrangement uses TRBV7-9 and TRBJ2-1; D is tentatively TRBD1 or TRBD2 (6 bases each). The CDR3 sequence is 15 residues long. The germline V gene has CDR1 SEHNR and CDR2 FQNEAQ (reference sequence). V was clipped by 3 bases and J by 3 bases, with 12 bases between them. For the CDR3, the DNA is TGTGCCAGCAGCTTCGGGGGCGCCTTCTACAATGAGCAGTTCTTC. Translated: CASSFGGAFYNEQFF.

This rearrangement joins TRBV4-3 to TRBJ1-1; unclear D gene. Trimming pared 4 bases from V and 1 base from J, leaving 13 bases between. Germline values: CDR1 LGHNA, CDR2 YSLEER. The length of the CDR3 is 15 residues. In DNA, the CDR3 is TGCGCCAGCAGCCGGAGAAGAGTTGGGAACACTGAAGCTTTCTTT. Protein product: CASSRRRVGNTEAFF.

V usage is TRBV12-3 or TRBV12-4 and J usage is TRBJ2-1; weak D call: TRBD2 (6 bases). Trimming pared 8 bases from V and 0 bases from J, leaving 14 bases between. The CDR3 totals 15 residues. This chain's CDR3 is CASLRDSSSYNEQFF. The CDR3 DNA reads TGTGCCAGCCTTAGGGACTCCAGCTCCTACAATGAGCAGTTCTTC.

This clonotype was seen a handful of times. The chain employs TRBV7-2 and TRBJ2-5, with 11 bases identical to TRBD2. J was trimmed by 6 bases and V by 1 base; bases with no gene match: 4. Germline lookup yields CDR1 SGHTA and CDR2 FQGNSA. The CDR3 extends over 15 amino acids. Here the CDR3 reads CASSLGLAGIKTQYF. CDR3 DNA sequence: TGTGCCAGCAGCTTAGGACTAGCGGGAATCAAGACCCAGTACTTC.

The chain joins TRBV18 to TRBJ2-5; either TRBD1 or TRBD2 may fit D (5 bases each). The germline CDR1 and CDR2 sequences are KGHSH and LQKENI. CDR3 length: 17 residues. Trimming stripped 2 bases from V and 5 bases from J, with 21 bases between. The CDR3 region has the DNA TGTGCCAGCTCACCAATTTTAGGTCGGGGCGAAACGGAGACCCAGTACTTC. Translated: CASSPILGRGETETQYF. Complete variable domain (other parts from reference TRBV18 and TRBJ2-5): NAGVMQNPRHLVRRRGQEARLRCSPMKGHSHVYWYRQLPEEGLKFMVYLQKENIIDESGMPKERFSAEFPKEGPSILRIQQVVRGDSAAYFCASSPILGRGETETQYFGPGTRLLVL.

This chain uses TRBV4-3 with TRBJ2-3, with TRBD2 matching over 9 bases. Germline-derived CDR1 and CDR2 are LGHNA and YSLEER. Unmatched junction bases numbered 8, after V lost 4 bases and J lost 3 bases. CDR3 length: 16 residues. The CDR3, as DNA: TGCGCCAGCAGCCTCTATAGCGGGAGAAGTACAGATACGCAGTATTTT. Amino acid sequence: CASSLYSGRSTDTQYF.

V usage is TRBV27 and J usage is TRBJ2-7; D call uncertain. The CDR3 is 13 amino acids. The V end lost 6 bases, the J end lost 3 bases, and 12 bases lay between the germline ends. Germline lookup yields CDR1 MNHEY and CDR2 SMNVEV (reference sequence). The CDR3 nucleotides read TGTGCCAGCAGCGGAATTCTTGGCTACGAGCAGTACTTC. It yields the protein CASSGILGYEQYF.

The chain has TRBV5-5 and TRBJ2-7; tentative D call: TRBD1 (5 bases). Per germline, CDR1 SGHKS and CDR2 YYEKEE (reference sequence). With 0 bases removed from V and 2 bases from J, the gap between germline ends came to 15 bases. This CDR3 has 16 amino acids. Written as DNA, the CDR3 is TGTGCCAGCAGCTTGGCCCCCCCACAGGACCCCTACGAGCAGTACTTC. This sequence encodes CASSLAPPQDPYEQYF.

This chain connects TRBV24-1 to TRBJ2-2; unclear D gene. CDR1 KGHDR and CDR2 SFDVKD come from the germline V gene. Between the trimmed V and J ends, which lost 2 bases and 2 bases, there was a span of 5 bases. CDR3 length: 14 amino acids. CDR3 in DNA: TGTGCCACCAGTGATTGGGGTAACACCGGGGAGCTGTTTTTT. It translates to CATSDWGNTGELFF.